The T cell receptor beta chain described here comes from a study of T cell responses to AZD1222 COVID-19 vaccine. Study as a whole: Second-dose timings of about 4 or about 12 weeks were pooled. General study findings and limits: Possibly, clonal diversity was underestimated; donors were largely white British and included more females. Variant regions that are unmutated are reportedly the target of nearly half of spike-specific TCRs.

Notes on this clone: The antigen is undetermined.

Only in-frame clones appear in the TCRdb table, and some are missing; sequencing was by immunoSEQ multiplex PCR. Of 120,000 or so clones listed, approximately 86% are singletons. Sequenced material: peripheral blood, taken on day 0 of AZD1222 vaccination. The clonotype was recovered from an adult in good health.

CDR3 sequence (DNA): TGCAGCGTAGGGGGTTATCCAAACACTGAAGCTTTCTTT. Translation: CSVGGYPNTEAFF. V is TRBV29-1 and J is TRBJ1-1, with D perhaps TRBD1 (6 bases). Trimming shortened V by 6 bases and J by 2 bases, and 13 bases separated the two germline ends. Germline values: CDR1 SQVTM, CDR2 ANQGSEA. CDR3 length: 13 residues. The whole variable domain, filled in from reference TRBV29-1 and TRBJ1-1, reads SAVISQKPSRDICQRGTSLTIQCQVDSQVTMMFWYRQQPGQSLTLIATANQGSEATYESGFVIDKFPISRPNLTFSTLTVSNMSPEDSSIYLCSVGGYPNTEAFFGQGTRLTVV.